The entry below describes one T cell receptor (beta chain). The CDR3 extends over 17 amino acids. Germline V CDR1 and CDR2: MDHEN, SYDVKM. The J segment lost 2 bases and the V segment lost 5 bases, leaving 14 bases of the junction unmatched. This sample is drawn from a study of blood T cell repertoires in COVID-19. Whole-study context: Italy, Spain and the United States were the sources of the convalescent and acute COVID-19 samples.

Per the authors' pipeline: Estimated nucleated cell counts came from reference gene primer amplification. Clones were read by immunoSEQ multiplex PCR, and TCRdb kept only the in-frame ones, dropping some. V, J and clone size reflect that table, while D and trimming were determined from the DNA. The sample carries some 270,000 clones, roughly 84% recorded once. The clonotype comes from a woman aged 40 to 50 who had recovered from COVID-19. V usage is TRBV28 and J usage is TRBJ1-1; 7 bases are shared with TRBD1. The sample consisted of peripheral blood. CDR3 residues: CASSTAGTALANTEAFF. The CDR3 DNA follows: TGTGCCAGCAGTACAGCCGGGACAGCCCTCGCCAACACTGAAGCTTTCTTT. The full variable domain, rest sourced from reference TRBV28 and TRBJ1-1, is DVKVTQSSRYLVKRTGEKVFLECVQDMDHENMFWYRQDPGLGLRLIYFSYDVKMKEKGDIPEGYSVSREKKERFSLILESASTNQTSMYLCASSTAGTALANTEAFFGQGTRLTVV.